This entry concerns a single TCR beta chain. The time point: pre-sensitization, week 0. Sample treatment: therapeutic diphenylcyclopropenone sensitization with weekly scalp DPC. The authors' total RNA extraction used unfractionated whole blood. The germline V gene encodes CDR1 MNHEY and CDR2 SVGAGI. The CDR3 has 18 residues. The germline V and J ends were trimmed by 2 bases and 0 bases, with 19 bases remaining between them. This entry comes from a study of human T cells and chemical hapten exposure. Each CDR3 protein is one row after TCRdb ran MiXCR on the RACE reads. The data show a few hundred thousand distinct CDR3 sequences, 7.5% to 9% seen once.

The genes are TRBV6-5 and TRBJ2-5, with a weak D call TRBD1 (5 bases). This specimen consisted of whole blood, obtained in connection with sensitization to the hapten diphenylcyclopropenone (DPC). The receptor was derived from a man younger than 30 with alopecia areata. Some clones in this sample may be carry-over from other donors' samples. The CDR3 sequence is CASSYKLSQVPYQETQYF. The CDR3, as DNA: TGTGCCAGCAGTTACAAGCTCTCACAGGTCCCGTACCAAGAGACCCAGTACTTC.